Listed here are 26 T cell receptor beta chains from one sample, sequenced in a study of T-cell reconstitution after alpha-beta-depleted transplantation in children. During its preparation, the TCRbeta library received unique molecular identifiers. From the PCR reads, TCRdb called clonotypes with MiXCR, one entry per CDR3 protein. The table lists 150,000 to 200,000 distinct CDR3 sequences, around 6.8% of them singletons. This specimen consisted of PBMCs from the stem cell graft donor, obtained from the stem cell graft. The source is a human donor who donated a stem cell graft to a child with Wiskott-Aldrich syndrome.

This clonotype was picked up many times. CDR3 loop: CASSFGLVGGTGELFF. The DNA of the CDR3 is TGTGCCAGCAGCTTCGGACTAGTCGGCGGCACCGGGGAGCTGTTTTTT. This rearrangement joins TRBV11-2 to TRBJ2-2, with 7 nucleotides matching TRBD2. This CDR3 spans 16 amino acids. Germline lookup yields CDR1 SGHAT and CDR2 FQNNGV. V was pared by 3 bases and J by 4 bases, with 8 bases of the junction left unmatched.

This clonotype was recorded many times. The genes are TRBV6-5 and TRBJ2-6; D possibly matches TRBD1 or TRBD2 (5 bases each). V was cut by 5 bases and J by 0 bases, with 8 bases left in between. CDR1 and CDR2 (germline): MNHEY, SVGAGI. This CDR3 region has 15 residues. CDR3 sequence (DNA): TGTGCCAGCAGTACTGGGACCTCTGGGGCCAACGTCCTGACTTTC. This codes for CASSTGTSGANVLTF.

This clonotype was detected only a few times. The chain carries TRBV12-3 or TRBV12-4 and TRBJ2-3; TRBD2 matches at 11 bases. This CDR3 region has 21 residues. V lost 3 bases, J lost 1 base, and 18 bases stayed unmatched. The CDR3 nucleotides read TGTGCCAGCAGTTTGGGGTCTATCTTAGCGGGGGGGAAAGACCGCACAGATACGCAGTATTTT. Its protein is CASSLGSILAGGKDRTDTQYF.

V is TRBV29-1 and J is TRBJ2-7; D possibly corresponds to TRBD1 (5 bases). Germline V CDR1 and CDR2: SQVTM, ANQGSEA. Trimming took off 6 bases at V and 2 bases at J, with 11 bases between the two ends. This CDR3 comprises 12 residues. CDR3 sequence (DNA): TGCAGCGTAAGGCAGGGTACCTACGAGCAGTACTTC. It codes for CSVRQGTYEQYF.

This clonotype was observed many times. This chain connects TRBV16 to TRBJ1-1; D call uncertain. CDR3 length: 13 amino acids. Trimming removed 4 bases from V and 4 bases from J, with 10 bases in between. Germline V lookup: CDR1 KGHSY, CDR2 FQNENV. This chain's CDR3 is CASSPTEATEAFF. The DNA of the CDR3 is TGTGCCAGCAGCCCGACGGAGGCCACTGAAGCTTTCTTT. Full variable domain (rest looked up from reference TRBV16 and TRBJ1-1): GEEVAQTPKHLVRGEGQKAKLYCAPIKGHSYVFWYQQVLKNEFKFLISFQNENVFDETGMPKERFSAKCLPNSPCSLEIQATKLEDSAVYFCASSPTEATEAFFGQGTRLTVV.

This clonotype has a count of ten or more. CDR3 coding DNA: TGTGCCAGCAGCTCGAGGGGACAGGGTCGCTACGAGCAGTACTTC. Encoded protein: CASSSRGQGRYEQYF. The V gene is TRBV11-2, the J gene TRBJ2-7, with TRBD1 matching 9 bases. The CDR3 is 15 residues long. V shed 4 bases, J shed 3 bases, and the junction held 7 bases outside the gene matches. The germline V gene encodes CDR1 SGHAT and CDR2 FQNNGV.

This clonotype was seen only a few times. This chain uses TRBV5-4 with TRBJ2-5; tentative D call: TRBD1 (6 bases). Germline CDR1 and CDR2: SGHNT and YYREEE (reference sequence). CDR3 length equals 14 residues. V gave up 3 bases and J gave up 2 bases, with 11 bases separating them. This CDR3 is CASSSPGTQETQYF. The CDR3, as DNA: TGTGCCAGCAGCTCCCCCGGGACACAAGAGACCCAGTACTTC.

This clonotype has ten or more counts. The J gene is TRBJ2-7, the V gene TRBV29-1; no reliable D call. Between the trimmed V and J ends, which lost 6 bases and 3 bases, there was a span of 15 bases. Per the germline V gene, CDR1 is SQVTM and CDR2 is ANQGSEA. This CDR3 is 13 amino acids long. CDR3: CSVAPVVHYEQYF. The CDR3 DNA sequence: TGCAGCGTAGCACCGGTGGTACACTACGAGCAGTACTTC.

This clonotype occurred many times. V and J are TRBV20-1 and TRBJ2-1, with 10 nucleotides matching TRBD2. CDR3 length: 12 amino acids. Germline V CDR1 and CDR2: DFQATT, SNEGSKA (reference sequence). The V segment lost 7 bases and the J segment 8 bases; nucleotides outside the gene matches: 5. CDR3 nucleotides: TGCAGTGGTCTAGCGGGAGACGATGAGCAGTTCTTC. Translation gives CSGLAGDDEQFF.

This clonotype showed up just a few times. The chain employs TRBV5-1 and TRBJ2-1; D tentatively reads TRBD1 or TRBD2 (5 bases each). Per germline, CDR1 SGHRS and CDR2 YFSETQ. Trimming cost V 0 bases and J 2 bases, with 12 bases left between them. The CDR3 length is 16 residues. DNA for the CDR3: TGCGCCAGCAGCTTGGAGGGACGAAAAGCCTACAATGAGCAGTTCTTC. It is translated as CASSLEGRKAYNEQFF.

The sample holds many counts of this clonotype. V gene TRBV25-1 combines with J gene TRBJ2-1; 15 nucleotides line up with TRBD2. The J segment lost 0 bases and the V segment lost 5 bases, leaving 11 bases of the junction unmatched. Germline V gene sequence: CDR1 MGHDK, CDR2 SYGVNS. This CDR3 has 20 amino acids. Here the CDR3 reads CASSRTPGLAGGRSYNEQFF. The CDR3 nucleotides are TGTGCCAGCAGTCGTACTCCGGGACTAGCGGGAGGTCGCTCCTACAATGAGCAGTTCTTC.

This clonotype was found many times. The chain has TRBV29-1 and TRBJ2-5; weak D call: TRBD1 (6 bases). Germline V gene lookup returns CDR1 SQVTM and CDR2 ANQGSEA. The V gene lost 5 bases and the J gene lost 1 base, with 11 bases spanning the gap. The CDR3 runs 13 residues. The CDR3 loop is CSVSQGPQETQYF. The CDR3 bases are TGCAGCGTTTCACAGGGTCCCCAAGAGACCCAGTACTTC.

This clonotype was found many times. The chain joins TRBV5-5 to TRBJ2-5, with D possibly TRBD2 on 5 matching bases. The CDR3 sequence is 15 residues long. Germline lookup yields CDR1 SGHKS and CDR2 YYEKEE (reference sequence). V was trimmed by 0 bases and J by 4 bases, leaving 13 bases between them. CDR3 sequence (DNA): TGTGCCAGCAGCTTGGAGAGTCTAGCTCGAGAGACCCAGTACTTC. Translation: CASSLESLARETQYF.

This clonotype occurred a few times. The chain has TRBV4-2 and TRBJ1-6, with TRBD1 matching 7 bases. In germline, CDR1 is LGHNA, CDR2 YNFKEQ. V trimming: 6 bases; J trimming: 0 bases; junction bases outside the gene matches: 2. This CDR3 is 15 amino acids long. The CDR3 spells CASRTGDSYNSPLHF. Here the CDR3 DNA reads TGTGCCAGCAGAACAGGGGACTCCTATAATTCACCCCTCCACTTT.

In this sample, this clonotype turned up many times. V is TRBV7-9 and J is TRBJ2-7, with D perhaps TRBD1 (5 bases). V lost 5 bases to trimming and J lost 0 bases, with 14 bases between them. The V gene's germline CDR1 is SEHNR and CDR2 FQNEAQ (reference sequence). The CDR3 loop spans 15 amino acids. CDR3 in DNA: TGTGCCAGCAGCCTCACAGTGGACACCTCCTACGAGCAGTACTTC. This translates into CASSLTVDTSYEQYF.

This chain joins TRBV4-3 and TRBJ1-2, with 9 bases identical to TRBD1. Germline trimming cut 3 bases from V and 3 bases from J; bases unmatched to any gene: 8. There are 16 residues in the CDR3. CDR1 LGHNA and CDR2 YSLEER come from the germline V gene. The CDR3 loop is CASSQDGTGFDYGYTF. The DNA for the CDR3 is TGCGCCAGCAGCCAGGACGGGACAGGGTTTGACTATGGCTACACCTTC.

The chain uses TRBV2 and TRBJ1-5; unclear D gene. V dropped 8 bases and J dropped 1 base, with 12 bases sitting between them. This CDR3 contains 14 residues. Per the germline V gene, CDR1 is SNHLY and CDR2 is FYNNEI. This chain's CDR3 is CASEKDGSNQPQHF. The CDR3 DNA follows: TGTGCCAGCGAAAAGGACGGAAGCAATCAGCCCCAGCATTTT. Using reference TRBV2 and TRBJ1-5 for the parts outside the CDR3, the full variable domain is EPEVTQTPSHQVTQMGQEVILRCVPISNHLYFYWYRQILGQKVEFLVSFYNNEISEKSEIFDDQFSVERPDGSNFTLKIRSTKLEDSAMYFCASEKDGSNQPQHFGDGTRLSIL.

This clonotype was counted many times. V gene TRBV6-5 combines with J gene TRBJ1-1, with D perhaps TRBD1 (5 bases). V was trimmed by 1 base and J by 4 bases, leaving 10 bases between them. The CDR3 is 14 amino acids. In germline, CDR1 is MNHEY, CDR2 SVGAGI. The CDR3 DNA is TGTGCCAGCAGTTACTGGCAGGGAGGCACTGAAGCTTTCTTT. Translating gives CASSYWQGGTEAFF.

This clonotype was seen repeatedly, ten times or more. This rearrangement joins TRBV6-6 to TRBJ2-7, with D unclear. The CDR3 is 12 residues long. The germline V gene encodes CDR1 MNHNY and CDR2 SVGAGI (reference sequence). Between the trimmed V and J ends, which lost 2 bases and 5 bases, there was a span of 7 bases. The CDR3 sequence: CASSYGWDEQYF. The CDR3 DNA follows: TGTGCCAGCAGTTACGGGTGGGACGAGCAGTACTTC.

This clonotype appeared many times. This chain connects TRBV4-1 to TRBJ1-5; TRBD1 is a possible D gene (5 bases). The germline V gene has CDR1 MGHRA and CDR2 YSYEKL. Trimming took off 4 bases at V and 5 bases at J, with 15 bases between the two ends. The CDR3 consists of 15 residues. CDR3 region: CASSREAQGDQPQHF. DNA for the CDR3: TGCGCCAGCAGCCGAGAGGCGCAGGGTGATCAGCCCCAGCATTTT.

This clonotype came up many times. The genes are TRBV20-1 and TRBJ2-2, with D possibly TRBD1 on 6 matching bases. V was shortened by 2 bases and J by 0 bases, with 13 bases between the two germline ends. The CDR3 has 16 residues. The germline gives CDR1 DFQATT, CDR2 SNEGSKA (reference sequence). The CDR3 sequence: CSARSFRQANTGELFF. CDR3 nucleotide sequence: TGCAGTGCTAGATCCTTTCGACAGGCGAACACCGGGGAGCTGTTTTTT.

In this sample, this clonotype turned up many times. The chain combines TRBV5-1 with TRBJ1-2; tentatively, D is TRBD1 (5 bases). The CDR3 is 17 amino acids. The V end lost 0 bases, the J end lost 3 bases, and 18 bases lay between the germline ends. Germline values: CDR1 SGHRS, CDR2 YFSETQ. The CDR3 DNA follows: TGCGCCAGCAGCTTGGGTCGTTCGCCAACAGGAGACTATGGCTACACCTTC. It specifies CASSLGRSPTGDYGYTF.

This clonotype has ten or more counts. The chain combines TRBV10-3 with TRBJ2-4; weak D call: TRBD1 (5 bases). The CDR3 length is 17 residues. V dropped 0 bases and J dropped 1 base, with 13 bases sitting between them. The germline CDR1 and CDR2 sequences are ENHRY and SYGVKD. The CDR3 DNA is TGTGCCATCAGTGAGTCGGGGCTCCCCTCCGCCAAAAACATTCAGTACTTC. Translated: CAISESGLPSAKNIQYF.

This clonotype was seen at least ten times. The chain recombines TRBV10-3 with TRBJ1-2; a weak D match, TRBD1 (5 bases). CDR1 and CDR2 (germline): ENHRY, SYGVKD. With 10 bases removed from V and 3 bases from J, the gap between germline ends came to 12 bases. This CDR3 contains 12 residues. CDR3 sequence (DNA): TGTGCCACCGGGACCGGGGACTATGGCTACACCTTC. Encoded protein: CATGTGDYGYTF.

This clonotype was picked up a small number of times. The CDR3 protein is CASSVRTDSSYEQYF. The CDR3 bases are TGTGCCAGCAGCGTCAGGACGGATAGCTCCTACGAGCAGTACTTC. The chain links TRBV7-6 to TRBJ2-7; no reliable D call. In germline, CDR1 is SGHVS, CDR2 FNYEAQ. The V gene lost 5 bases and the J gene lost 0 bases, with 14 bases spanning the gap. This CDR3 is built from 15 residues.

This clonotype was found a few times. The rearrangement uses TRBV11-1 and TRBJ1-5; D is possibly TRBD1 (5 bases). Germline CDR1 is SGHAT and CDR2 is FQDESV (reference sequence). Trimming left V 2 bases short and J 1 base short, with 18 bases between. The CDR3 is 18 residues long. The CDR3 DNA is TGTGCCAGCAGCTTACGGGCCGGCCGGGACGAAAGCAATCAGCCCCAGCATTTT. This sequence encodes CASSLRAGRDESNQPQHF.